This is a list of T cell receptor beta chains from one sample in a study of blood T cells in healthy people across ages. TCRdb re-called the 5' RACE reads with MiXCR, one entry per CDR3 protein. The sample yields about 1.7 million distinct CDR3 sequences, about 30% seen once. The source material was blood. These receptors originate from a woman aged 25-40 years in good health. CDR3s include the opening cysteine and the closing phenylalanine or tryptophan. D genes are given only for firm matches. The size of a clone is reported for some rows only, either as once, few or many, or as a class for expanded clones.

J gene: TRBJ2-6
clone size: many
V gene: TRBV6-2/TRBV6-3
D gene: TRBD1
CDR3 DNA: TGTGCCAGCAGTGTTCGACAGGGTGTCTCTGGGGCCAACGTCCTGACTTTC
CDR3 protein: CASSVRQGVSGANVLTF

J gene: TRBJ2-7
clone size: few
V gene: TRBV6-5
D gene: -
CDR3 DNA: TGTGCCAGCAGTTCCGCTACGGGACAAGGTCTCTACGAGCAGTACTTC
CDR3 protein: CASSSATGQGLYEQYF

J gene: TRBJ2-2
clone size: few
V gene: TRBV29-1
D gene: -
CDR3 DNA: TGCAGCGTTGAAGATCTTGGCGGACGAGACACCGGGGAGCTGTTTTTT
CDR3 protein: CSVEDLGGRDTGELFF

J gene: TRBJ1-3
clone size: few
V gene: TRBV7-2
D gene: -
CDR3 DNA: TGTGCCAGCAGCTTTCCAGGGACAGGAAACACCATATATTTT
CDR3 protein: CASSFPGTGNTIYF

J gene: TRBJ2-1
clone size: few
V gene: TRBV30
D gene: -
CDR3 DNA: TGTGCCTGGAGCCCCGAGCGGGTATACAATGAGCAGTTCTTC
CDR3 protein: CAWSPERVYNEQFF

J gene: TRBJ2-1
clone size: many
V gene: TRBV29-1
D gene: -
CDR3 DNA: TGCAGCGTTGAATTAACGTGGGGGACCTCCTACAATGAGCAGTTCTTC
CDR3 protein: CSVELTWGTSYNEQFF

J gene: TRBJ1-4
clone size: -
V gene: TRBV5-1
D gene: -
CDR3 DNA: TGCGCCAGCAGCTTCACCGGTGATGAAAAACTGTTTTTT
CDR3 protein: CASSFTGDEKLFF

J gene: TRBJ1-2
clone size: -
V gene: TRBV7-6
D gene: -
CDR3 DNA: TGTGCCAGCAGCCCCGGACAGAAGTATGGCTACACCTTC
CDR3 protein: CASSPGQKYGYTF

J gene: TRBJ1-2
clone size: few
V gene: TRBV12-3/TRBV12-4
D gene: -
CDR3 DNA: TGTGCCAGCAGTTTACCCCCGGCAGGGGCCTATGGCTACACCTTC
CDR3 protein: CASSLPPAGAYGYTF

J gene: TRBJ1-5
clone size: few
V gene: TRBV5-6
D gene: -
CDR3 DNA: TGTGCCAGCAGCCGAGGGCAGTCCAATCAGCCCCAGCATTTT
CDR3 protein: CASSRGQSNQPQHF

J gene: TRBJ2-7
clone size: -
V gene: TRBV5-6
D gene: -
CDR3 DNA: TGTGCCAGCAGCAGGGGGATTATCTTCTACGAGCAGTACTTC
CDR3 protein: CASSRGIIFYEQYF

J gene: TRBJ2-1
clone size: -
V gene: TRBV12-3/TRBV12-4
D gene: -
CDR3 DNA: TGTGCCAGCAGGATCACGGGGGGCGATGAGCAGTTCTTC
CDR3 protein: CASRITGGDEQFF

J gene: TRBJ2-7
clone size: -
V gene: TRBV9
D gene: TRBD2
CDR3 DNA: TGTGCCAGCAGCCCTCGACTCGCGGGGGGGTACAATGAGCAGTACTTC
CDR3 protein: CASSPRLAGGYNEQYF

J gene: TRBJ2-3
clone size: -
V gene: TRBV20-1
D gene: -
CDR3 DNA: TGCAGTGCTAGCTGGGGTTATGGAGCAGATACGCAGTATTTT
CDR3 protein: CSASWGYGADTQYF